This T cell receptor (beta chain) was recorded in a study of identical twins. V was clipped by 3 bases and J by 15 bases, with 17 bases between them. Germline CDR1 and CDR2: DFQATT and SNEGSKA (reference sequence). The CDR3 sequence is 12 residues long. Study-level findings and limits: Without tracking the same donors, conclusions rested on cross-sectional statistical analysis. Invariant cells of the MAIT and iNKT types might have partly distorted the zero-insertion analyses.

The donor group consisted entirely of healthy Caucasians. Each CDR3 protein is one row after TCRdb ran MiXCR on the 5' RACE reads. Here the sample spans about 900,000 distinct CDR3 sequences, more than 9% being singletons. This clonotype was counted a few times. Its cognate antigen is unknown. These data were also filed under a second study, of yellow fever vaccine responses in identical twins.

The clonotype comes from a woman aged 18-29 years in good health. The rearrangement links TRBV20-1 to TRBJ1-4, with D tentatively TRBD1 (5 bases). Sequenced: PBMCs. CDR3 DNA sequence: TGCAGTGCTAGGGTAGGGACCGGGGTCGTGTTTTTT. Encoded protein: CSARVGTGVVFF.